The present T cell receptor beta chain was sequenced within a study of blood T cell repertoires in COVID-19. This CDR3 contains 12 residues. Per germline, CDR1 ENHRY and CDR2 SYGVKD. The ends lost 10 bases at V and 6 bases at J; junction bases unmatched: 6. Some clones are missing from TCRdb's copy, which holds only in-frame ones; the method was immunoSEQ multiplex PCR. The data hold 110,000 to 150,000 clones, with around 89% observed a single time. The chain recombines TRBV10-3 with TRBJ2-1, with 7 nucleotides matching TRBD2. Sequenced sample: peripheral blood. The sequence was collected from a woman aged 60-75 years with active COVID-19. The chain's CDR3 is CATRSGTNEQFF. The CDR3 DNA reads as TGTGCCACCAGAAGCGGGACCAATGAGCAGTTCTTC.